This record concerns one T cell receptor beta chain sequence. This sample is part of a study of blood T cell repertoires in COVID-19. Study overall: From T cells, B-cell-depleted T cells, or PBMCs came the material, which was cDNA or gDNA.

Authors' methods: Amplification with reference gene primers provided the estimates of nucleated cell counts. Produced via immunoSEQ multiplex PCR; TCRdb's table is partial and in-frame only. V and J calls and clone size are copied from that table; D and trimming were computed from the DNA. The data show 90,000 to 100,000 clones, about 86% seen once. V was clipped by 3 bases and J by 10 bases; unmatched bases: 8. The germline gives CDR1 SGDLS, CDR2 YYNGEE. This CDR3 spans 15 amino acids. What was sequenced was peripheral blood. The TCR was taken from a man older than 75 with acute or convalescent COVID-19. The chain uses TRBV9 and TRBJ2-1, with 12 bases identical to TRBD2. The CDR3 DNA is TGTGCCAGCAGCGCTACTAGCGGGAGGCCGGGAGAGCAGTTCTTC. Translated: CASSATSGRPGEQFF.